Presented here are 10 T cell receptor beta chains from one specimen sequenced in a study of shared clonotypes between healthy human individuals. Cells designated naive CD8 were CD45RO-negative and were positively selected for CCR7, with terminally differentiated effector memory CD45RA+ cells excluded. Libraries were prepared by immunoSEQ multiplex PCR; TCRdb keeps only in-frame clonotypes and omits some of them. The data hold about 2 million clones, with about 95% observed a single time. Sequenced sample: naive CD8+ T cells sorted from blood. The receptors were sampled from a young man in good health.

The V call is TRBV28, the J call TRBJ1-4; D not certain. In germline, CDR1 is MDHEN, CDR2 SYDVKM. The CDR3 spans 14 residues. Trimming cost V 4 bases and J 6 bases, with 12 bases left between them. CDR3 bases: TGTGCCAGCAGTTACACTGGGCGAGATGAAAAACTGTTTTTT. It specifies CASSYTGRDEKLFF.

The chain uses TRBV9 and TRBJ2-7; no clear D gene. CDR1 is SGDLS, CDR2 YYNGEE, per germline. With 0 bases removed from V and 5 bases from J, the gap between germline ends came to 9 bases. This CDR3 is 13 amino acids long. The CDR3 DNA follows: TGTGCCAGCAGCGTAGGGAGTTCAGACGAGCAGTACTTC. This sequence encodes CASSVGSSDEQYF.

The genes are TRBV28 and TRBJ2-5; D may be TRBD1 or TRBD2 (5 bases each). CDR1 MDHEN and CDR2 SYDVKM come from the germline V gene. V dropped 7 bases and J dropped 0 bases, with 12 bases sitting between them. CDR3 length: 14 residues. The chain's CDR3 is CASNSGTYQETQYF. The CDR3 region has the DNA TGTGCCAGCAATTCCGGGACGTACCAAGAGACCCAGTACTTC.

The chain uses TRBV9 and TRBJ2-7; unclear D gene. The V end lost 4 bases, the J end lost 1 base, and 12 bases lay between the germline ends. Germline loops: CDR1 SGDLS, CDR2 YYNGEE. The CDR3 length is 14 residues. CDR3 sequence (DNA): TGTGCCAGCAGCCCCCTCGCGGCTTCCTACGAGCAGTACTTC. It codes for CASSPLAASYEQYF.

The rearrangement joins TRBV19 to TRBJ1-1, with D maybe TRBD1 (6 bases). The V end lost 8 bases, the J end lost 7 bases, and 17 bases lay between the germline ends. Looked up from germline, CDR1 is LNHDA and CDR2 is SQIVND (reference sequence). This CDR3 contains 13 residues. For the CDR3, the DNA is TGTGCCAGTGAGGGGGACAATCACAATGAAGCTTTCTTT. It codes for CASEGDNHNEAFF.

The rearrangement links TRBV9 to TRBJ1-2, with a weak D call TRBD1 (5 bases). This CDR3 spans 17 amino acids. Germline V gene data show CDR1 as SGDLS and CDR2 as YYNGEE. V was cut by 0 bases and J by 0 bases, with 15 bases left in between. The CDR3 reads CASSVAGTVGTNYGYTF. CDR3 nucleotides: TGTGCCAGCAGCGTAGCGGGGACGGTAGGGACTAACTATGGCTACACCTTC.

For this clone: The sample contains more than one DNA sequence encoding this CDR3. The chain is built from TRBV7-6 and TRBJ2-7; maybe TRBD1 (5 bases). This CDR3 has 14 residues. Germline V gene lookup returns CDR1 SGHVS and CDR2 FNYEAQ. V was shortened by 3 bases and J by 0 bases, with 9 bases between the two germline ends. In DNA form, the CDR3 reads TGTGCCAGCAGCTTGGGGCTAAGCTCCTACGAGCAGTACTTC. It codes for CASSLGLSSYEQYF. Full variable domain (missing parts from reference TRBV7-6 and TRBJ2-7): GAGVSQSPRYKVTKRGQDVALRCDPISGHVSLYWYRQALGQGPEFLTYFNYEAQQDKSGLPNDRFSAERPEGSISTLTIQRTEQRDSAMYRCASSLGLSSYEQYFGPGTRLTVT.

The rearrangement joins TRBV30 to TRBJ2-7, with D perhaps assigned TRBD1 or TRBD2 (5 bases each). The germline V and J ends were trimmed by 3 bases and 0 bases, with 18 bases remaining between them. This CDR3 spans 16 amino acids. CDR1 is GTSNPN, CDR2 SVGIG, per germline (reference sequence). In DNA form, the CDR3 reads TGTGCCTGGAGCGCCACCGGGACCGAAGGCTCCTACGAGCAGTACTTC. It encodes CAWSATGTEGSYEQYF.

The genes are TRBV25-1 and TRBJ1-2; perhaps TRBD1 as D (5 bases). The V gene lost 2 bases and the J gene lost 6 bases, with 16 bases spanning the gap. This CDR3 is 15 amino acids long. Germline CDR1 is MGHDK and CDR2 is SYGVNS. CDR3 sequence reads: CASSEPSSGGDGYTF. The DNA of the CDR3 is TGTGCCAGCAGTGAACCCTCTTCGGGGGGGGATGGCTACACCTTC.

The chain couples TRBV30 to TRBJ2-1, with D possibly matching TRBD2 (5 bases). V was cut by 0 bases and J by 13 bases, with 13 bases left in between. CDR1 is GTSNPN, CDR2 SVGIG, per germline (reference sequence). CDR3 length: 12 residues. CDR3 residues: CAWSVQRGSQFF. The CDR3 DNA reads as TGTGCCTGGAGTGTACAACGAGGGAGTCAGTTCTTC.